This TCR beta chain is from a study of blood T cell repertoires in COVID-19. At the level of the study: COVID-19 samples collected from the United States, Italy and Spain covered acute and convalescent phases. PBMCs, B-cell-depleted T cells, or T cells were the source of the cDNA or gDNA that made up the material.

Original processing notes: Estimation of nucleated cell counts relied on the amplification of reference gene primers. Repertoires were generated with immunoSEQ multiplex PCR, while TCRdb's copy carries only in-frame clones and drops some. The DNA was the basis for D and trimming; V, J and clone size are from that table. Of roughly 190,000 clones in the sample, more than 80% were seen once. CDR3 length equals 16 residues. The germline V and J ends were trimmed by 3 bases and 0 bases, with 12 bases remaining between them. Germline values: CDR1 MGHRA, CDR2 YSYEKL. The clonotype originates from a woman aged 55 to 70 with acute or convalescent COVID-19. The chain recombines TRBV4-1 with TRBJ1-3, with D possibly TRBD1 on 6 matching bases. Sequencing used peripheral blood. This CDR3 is CASSQYRVYSGNTIYF. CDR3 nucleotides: TGCGCCAGCAGCCAGTACAGGGTCTACTCTGGAAACACCATATATTTT.